These T cell receptor beta chains were read from a single sample in a study of cytomegalovirus exposure and HLA in healthy donors. Using immunoSEQ multiplex PCR, the repertoire was profiled, and TCRdb retains in-frame clones only, with some absent. The sample has 100,000 to 150,000 clones, about four fifths seen once. The source material was PBMCs. The receptors were sampled from a woman aged 40-49 years in good health and CMV-seronegative. The CDR3 runs from the conserved cysteine through the conserved F or W. The D gene is left open where the match is weak. Clone size is not always given. Where it is, it says once, few, many or a class for expanded clones.

D gene	V gene	J gene	clone size	CDR3 protein	CDR3 DNA
TRBD2	TRBV6-1	TRBJ2-1	.	CASSGLAEQFF	TGTGCCAGCAGTGGACTAGCGGAGCAGTTCTTC
TRBD1	TRBV5-8	TRBJ1-6	.	CASRKNRGNSPLHF	TGTGCCAGCAGAAAGAACAGGGGTAATTCACCCCTCCACTTT
.	TRBV19	TRBJ2-7	.	CASSMVGGPNEQYF	TGTGCCAGTAGTATGGTAGGGGGTCCCAACGAGCAGTACTTC
TRBD2	TRBV27	TRBJ2-1	few	CASRGGRPDGSYNEQFF	TGTGCCAGCAGGGGCGGGAGGCCTGATGGCTCCTACAATGAGCAGTTCTTC
.	TRBV15	TRBJ2-2	.	CATSRDQWGTGGELFF	TGTGCCACCAGCAGAGATCAATGGGGCACAGGTGGGGAGCTGTTTTTT
TRBD1	TRBV28	TRBJ1-6	.	CASSRGTGVSPLHF	TGTGCCAGCAGTAGAGGGACAGGGGTTTCACCCCTCCACTTT
.	TRBV9	TRBJ1-4	many	CASSPGQTANEKLFF	TGTGCCAGCAGCCCCGGACAGACGGCCAATGAAAAACTGTTTTTT
.	TRBV7-9	TRBJ2-3	.	CASSPKTGWGTDTQYF	TGTGCCAGCAGCCCCAAAACCGGGTGGGGCACAGATACGCAGTATTTT
.	TRBV23-1	TRBJ1-5	.	CASSQYVRARGQPQHF	TGCGCCAGCAGTCAATATGTCAGGGCGAGGGGGCAGCCCCAGCATTTT
TRBD1	TRBV10-3	TRBJ1-5	.	CAIAGTGGNQPQHF	TGTGCCATCGCCGGGACAGGGGGAAATCAGCCCCAGCATTTT
.	TRBV5-4	TRBJ1-1	.	CASSFVVNTEAFF	TGTGCCAGCAGCTTCGTTGTGAACACTGAAGCTTTCTTT
TRBD2	TRBV20-1	TRBJ2-1	.	CSARIGLVAFF	TGCAGTGCTAGAATCGGACTAGTAGCGTTCTTC
.	TRBV6-5	TRBJ1-6	.	CASSSLGSPLHF	TGTGCCAGCAGTAGTTTGGGCTCACCCCTCCACTTT
TRBD1	TRBV6-6	TRBJ2-1	.	CASSYPATGGLDEQFF	TGTGCCAGCAGTTACCCCGCAACAGGGGGCTTGGATGAGCAGTTCTTC
TRBD1	TRBV6-6	TRBJ2-7	.	CASSGWDRAGEQYF	TGTGCCAGCAGTGGGTGGGACAGGGCGGGCGAGCAGTACTTC
.	TRBV9	TRBJ2-7	.	CASSVGSGHATYEQYF	TGTGCCAGCAGCGTAGGTAGCGGACATGCTACCTACGAGCAGTACTTC